The T cell receptor beta chain under discussion was sequenced for a study of regulatory T cells in long-lasting Graves disease. TCR beta libraries were built with iRepertoire HTBI primers and Arm-PCR of CDR3 regions. Each CDR3 protein is one row after TCRdb ran MiXCR on the multiplex PCR reads. The data show 500,000 to 700,000 distinct CDR3 sequences, roughly 15% seen once. Indicated time point: newly diagnosed GD, antithyroid drugs for less than 3 months. TCR sequences were obtained from RNA taken from PBMCs. This clonotype was detected many times. Trimming pared 3 bases from V and 5 bases from J, leaving 10 bases between. Germline V lookup: CDR1 DFQATT, CDR2 SNEGSKA (reference sequence). CDR3 length equals 13 residues. These same data were also listed under a study on T cells in Graves' hyperthyroidism and ophthalmopathy.

The TCR comes from a young woman with Graves disease. Sequenced material: peripheral blood mononuclear cells (PBMCs), taken at new diagnosis, from a patient treated with antithyroid drugs. The V call is TRBV20-1, the J call TRBJ1-4, with D tentatively TRBD1 (5 bases). CDR3 DNA sequence: TGCAGTGCTAGTAGGGGTGCCAATGAAAAACTGTTTTTT. Protein sequence: CSASRGANEKLFF.